Sequencing of this TCR beta chain was carried out in a study of cytomegalovirus exposure and HLA in healthy donors. V gave up 4 bases and J gave up 0 bases, with 9 bases separating them. Germline assignment: CDR1 SNHLY and CDR2 FYNNEI. This CDR3 comprises 14 residues. On this clone itself: Its antigen is not identified.

Findings and caveats of the study: In vitro assays verified that a few CMV-associated chains recognized CMV antigens specifically. Equally common other TCR beta chains were less clonally expanded than HLA-associated ones, a later analysis found.

Amplification used 60 Vbeta primers and 13 Jbeta primers. As handled by the study authors: Counted up in a later analysis, unique TCR beta chains came to some 75 million, with around 12 million shared. The data were produced by immunoSEQ multiplex PCR, yet TCRdb's version contains in-frame clones alone and is incomplete. V and J calls and clone size come straight from that table; D and trimming were deduced from the DNA. The sample has some 180,000 clones, around three quarters seen once; the top ten hold around 1.9%. Source material: PBMCs. The genes are TRBV2 and TRBJ1-2; the D is unclear. This clonotype was sampled from a man aged 30 to 45 in good health and CMV-seronegative. CDR3 DNA sequence: TGTGCCAGCAGTGGGAGCCTATCTAACTATGGCTACACCTTC. Encoded protein: CASSGSLSNYGYTF. Full variable domain (rest looked up from reference TRBV2 and TRBJ1-2): EPEVTQTPSHQVTQMGQEVILRCVPISNHLYFYWYRQILGQKVEFLVSFYNNEISEKSEIFDDQFSVERPDGSNFTLKIRSTKLEDSAMYFCASSGSLSNYGYTFGSGTRLTVV.